What follows is one T cell receptor beta chain and its context. V was shortened by 0 bases and J by 6 bases, with 10 bases between the two germline ends. The CDR3 is 14 amino acids. CDR1 is SGHAT and CDR2 is FQNNGV in the germline V gene. This sample was taken from a study of blood T cell repertoires in COVID-19. The protocol was immunoSEQ multiplex PCR, while the TCRdb copy is restricted to in-frame clones and leaves out a portion. The sample includes roughly 59,000 clones, less than 85% of them seen just once. The source of this sequence is a human donor in a cohort sampled during active COVID-19. The sample taken for sequencing was peripheral blood. V and J are TRBV11-2 and TRBJ2-3, with a tentative D call TRBD2 (5 bases). The CDR3 sequence is CASSLDPKRDTQYF. Here the CDR3 DNA reads TGTGCCAGCAGCTTAGATCCCAAGCGGGATACGCAGTATTTT. Complete variable domain (other parts from reference TRBV11-2 and TRBJ2-3): EAGVAQSPRYKIIEKRQSVAFWCNPISGHATLYWYQQILGQGPKLLIQFQNNGVVDDSQLPKDRFSAERLKGVDSTLKIQPAKLEDSAVYLCASSLDPKRDTQYFGPGTRLTVL.